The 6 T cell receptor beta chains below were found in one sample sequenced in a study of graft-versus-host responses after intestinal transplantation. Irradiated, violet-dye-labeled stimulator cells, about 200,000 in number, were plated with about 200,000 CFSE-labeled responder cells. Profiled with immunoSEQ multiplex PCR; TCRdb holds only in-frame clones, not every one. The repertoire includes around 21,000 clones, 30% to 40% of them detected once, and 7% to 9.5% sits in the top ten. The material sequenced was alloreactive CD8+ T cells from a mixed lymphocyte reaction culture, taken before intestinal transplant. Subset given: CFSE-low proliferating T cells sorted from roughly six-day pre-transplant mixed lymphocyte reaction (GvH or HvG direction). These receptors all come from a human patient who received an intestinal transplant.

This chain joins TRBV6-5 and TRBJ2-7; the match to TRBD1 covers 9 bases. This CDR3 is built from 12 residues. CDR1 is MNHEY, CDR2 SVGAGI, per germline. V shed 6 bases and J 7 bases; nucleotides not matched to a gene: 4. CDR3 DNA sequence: TGTGCCAGCAGGGACAGGGGCTGGGAGCAGTACTTC. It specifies CASRDRGWEQYF.

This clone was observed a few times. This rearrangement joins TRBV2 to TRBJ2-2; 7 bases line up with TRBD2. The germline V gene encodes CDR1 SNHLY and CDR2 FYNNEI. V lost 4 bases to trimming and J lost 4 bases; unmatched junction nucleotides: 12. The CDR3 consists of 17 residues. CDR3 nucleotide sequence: TGTGCCAGCAGTGTAAGGGCTAGCGGACGGATCACCGGGGAGCTGTTTTTT. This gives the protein CASSVRASGRITGELFF.

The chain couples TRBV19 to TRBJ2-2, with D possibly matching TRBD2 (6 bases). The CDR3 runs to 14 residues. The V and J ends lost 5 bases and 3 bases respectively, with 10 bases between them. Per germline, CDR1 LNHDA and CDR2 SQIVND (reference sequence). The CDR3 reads CASSRDFYTGELFF. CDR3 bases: TGTGCCAGTAGTCGGGACTTCTACACCGGGGAGCTGTTTTTT.

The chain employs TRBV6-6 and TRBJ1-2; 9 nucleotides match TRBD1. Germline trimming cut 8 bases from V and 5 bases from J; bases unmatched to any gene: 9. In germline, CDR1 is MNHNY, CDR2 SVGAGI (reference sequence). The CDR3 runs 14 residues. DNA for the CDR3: TGTGCCAGCGGTATTGGGACAGGGTTTTATGGCTACACCTTC. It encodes CASGIGTGFYGYTF.

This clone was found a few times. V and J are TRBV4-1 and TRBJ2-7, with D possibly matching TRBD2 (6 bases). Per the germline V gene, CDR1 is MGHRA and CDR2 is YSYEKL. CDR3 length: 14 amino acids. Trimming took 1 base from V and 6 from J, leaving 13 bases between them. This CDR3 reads CASSQVGGLGEQYF. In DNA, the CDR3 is TGCGCCAGCAGCCAAGTGGGGGGTCTCGGCGAGCAGTACTTC.

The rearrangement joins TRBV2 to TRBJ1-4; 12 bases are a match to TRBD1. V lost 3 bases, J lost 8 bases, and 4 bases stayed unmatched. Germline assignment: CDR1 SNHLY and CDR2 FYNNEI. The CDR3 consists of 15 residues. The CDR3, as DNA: TGTGCCAGCAGTGACTCCGGGACAGGGGGCGAAAAACTGTTTTTT. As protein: CASSDSGTGGEKLFF.